Listed here are 14 T cell receptor beta chains from one sample, sequenced in a study of molecular identifiers for immune sequencing clone quantification. TCRdb passed the PCR reads through MiXCR, listing each CDR3 protein once. The data hold tens of thousands of distinct CDR3 sequences, with 20% to 25% observed a single time. Sequencing input: naive CD8+ T cells from blood, with Jurkat cell RNA spiked in. Subset specified: FACS-sorted CD8+CD4-CCR7+CD45RA+ naive T cells. The source is a human donor in good health. Some libraries in this study had Jurkat cell RNA spiked in.

This clonotype showed up many times. The rearrangement uses TRBV7-9 and TRBJ1-1; D gene unclear. The germline V gene has CDR1 SEHNR and CDR2 FQNEAQ (reference sequence). V was clipped by 4 bases and J by 4 bases, with 16 bases between them. The CDR3 loop spans 15 amino acids. The CDR3 protein is CASSSTRSVGTEAFF. The CDR3 nucleotides are TGTGCCAGCAGCTCGACGAGGAGTGTTGGCACTGAAGCTTTCTTT.

Details on this clonotype: An end of the junction differs from the germline gene, which may be a read error. The J gene is TRBJ2-1, the V gene TRBV14, with 8 positions matching TRBD2. This CDR3 is built from 16 residues. Germline V gene data show CDR1 as SGHDN and CDR2 as FVKESK. The CDR3, as DNA: TGTGCCGGCAGCCAAGGGTGGCTAGCGGGCTACAATGAGCAGTTCTTC. Amino acids: CAGSQGWLAGYNEQFF.

Many counts were recorded for this clonotype. V is TRBV28 and J is TRBJ1-3; 11 bases are a match to TRBD1. This CDR3 is 16 amino acids long. The J segment lost 3 bases and the V segment lost 8 bases, leaving 9 bases of the junction unmatched. Per the germline V gene, CDR1 is MDHEN and CDR2 is SYDVKM. In nucleotides, the CDR3 is TGTGCCAGCGGTTCCGGACAGGGGGCCAGTGGAAACACCATATATTTT. Its protein is CASGSGQGASGNTIYF.

In the case of this clonotype: A much larger clone is a single base away; this may be a read error. The chain employs TRBV10-3 and TRBJ1-2, with D possibly being TRBD1 (6 bases). This CDR3 has 13 residues. Germline V gene lookup returns CDR1 ENHRY and CDR2 SYGVKD. V dropped 5 bases and J dropped 1 base, with 8 bases sitting between them. Here the CDR3 reads CAISMDSNYGYTF. The DNA of the CDR3 is TGTGCCATCAGTATGGACAGTAACTATGGCTACACCTTC.

CDR3 nucleotide sequence: TGTGCCAGTAGTATAACAAAGGTGAATGAGCAGTTCTTC. Its translation: CASSITKVNEQFF. The genes are TRBV19 and TRBJ2-1; the D is unclear. V lost 2 bases to trimming and J lost 7 bases, with 9 bases between them. The CDR3 is 13 residues long. Germline CDR1 is LNHDA and CDR2 is SQIVND (reference sequence).

This chain connects TRBV7-9 to TRBJ1-1, with D hard to call. The germline V gene has CDR1 SEHNR and CDR2 FQNEAQ (reference sequence). V was clipped by 3 bases and J by 0 bases, with 11 bases between them. The CDR3 has 15 residues. CDR3 DNA: TGTGCCAGCAGCTTCCTCACACCCGTGAACACTGAAGCTTTCTTT. It yields the protein CASSFLTPVNTEAFF.

This clonotype was detected ten times or more. CDR3 amino acids: CASSKDPETGASDTQYF. In nucleotides, the CDR3 is TGTGCCAGCAGCAAAGATCCGGAGACAGGGGCCTCAGATACGCAGTATTTT. The chain employs TRBV5-8 and TRBJ2-3; 8 bases are shared with TRBD1. Unmatched junction bases numbered 14, after V lost 4 bases and J lost 4 bases. The CDR3 has 17 residues. Germline CDR1 and CDR2: SGHTS and YDEGEE.

The genes are TRBV27 and TRBJ2-1, with TRBD1 matching 9 bases. Per germline, CDR1 MNHEY and CDR2 SMNVEV (reference sequence). The CDR3 length is 16 residues. Trimming took 4 bases from V and 4 from J; bases not matched to a gene: 8. CDR3 DNA sequence: TGTGCCAGCAGTTCCGAGACAGGGGGGTATTACAATGAGCAGTTCTTC. Its protein is CASSSETGGYYNEQFF.

This clonotype was seen at least ten times. The genes are TRBV6-2 or TRBV6-3 and TRBJ2-4; D is perhaps TRBD1 (6 bases). This CDR3 comprises 12 residues. Germline CDR1 reads MNHEY; CDR2 reads SVGEGT. Trimming stripped 10 bases from V and 0 bases from J, with 7 bases between. The CDR3 sequence is CATGVAKNIQYF. CDR3 DNA: TGTGCCACAGGGGTAGCCAAAAACATTCAGTACTTC.

This clonotype has a count of ten or more. The chain uses TRBV4-1 and TRBJ2-2; D is ambiguous. The CDR3 runs to 13 residues. Trimming left V 0 bases short and J 2 bases short, with 1 base between. The V gene's germline CDR1 is MGHRA and CDR2 YSYEKL. The CDR3 DNA is TGCGCCAGCAGCCAAGATAACACCGGGGAGCTGTTTTTT. This translates into CASSQDNTGELFF.

The rearrangement joins TRBV29-1 to TRBJ1-2; maybe TRBD1 (5 bases). This CDR3 spans 13 amino acids. Germline-derived CDR1 and CDR2 are SQVTM and ANQGSEA. Trimming removed 3 bases from V and 4 bases from J, with 12 bases in between. The CDR3 DNA reads TGCAGCGTTGAGCTGGGGACCGGCTATGGCTACACCTTC. Protein product: CSVELGTGYGYTF.

Turning to this clonotype: A clone one base away is much larger, so this may be a read error. The gene calls are TRBV4-2 and TRBJ2-7, with 14 positions matching TRBD2. The CDR3 sequence is 15 residues long. The germline V gene encodes CDR1 LGHNA and CDR2 YNFKEQ. V was clipped by 4 bases and J by 5 bases; unmatched bases: 4. Here the CDR3 DNA reads TGTGCCAGCAGCCTAGGGACTAGCGGGAGCGACGAGCAGTACTTC. It codes for CASSLGTSGSDEQYF.

This clonotype was observed many times. The chain links TRBV6-5 to TRBJ1-1, with D hard to call. CDR1 and CDR2 from the germline V gene are MNHEY and SVGAGI. CDR3 length: 13 residues. V was pared by 8 bases and J by 4 bases, with 14 bases between. CDR3 nucleotide sequence: TGTGCCAGCCGAAAAGGGATCGTCACTGAAGCTTTCTTT. It is translated as CASRKGIVTEAFF.

A remark on this clonotype: The conserved phenylalanine or tryptophan is not found at the CDR3 terminus, so this likely reflects a read error. V is TRBV12-3 or TRBV12-4 and J is TRBJ2-7; the match to TRBD1 covers 9 bases. The CDR3 extends over 14 amino acids. V trimming: 6 bases; J trimming: 1 base; junction bases outside the gene matches: 4. CDR3 DNA sequence: TGTGCCAGCAGCTTTGGACAGGGGTCCTACGAGCAGTACTCC. This codes for CASSFGQGSYEQYS.